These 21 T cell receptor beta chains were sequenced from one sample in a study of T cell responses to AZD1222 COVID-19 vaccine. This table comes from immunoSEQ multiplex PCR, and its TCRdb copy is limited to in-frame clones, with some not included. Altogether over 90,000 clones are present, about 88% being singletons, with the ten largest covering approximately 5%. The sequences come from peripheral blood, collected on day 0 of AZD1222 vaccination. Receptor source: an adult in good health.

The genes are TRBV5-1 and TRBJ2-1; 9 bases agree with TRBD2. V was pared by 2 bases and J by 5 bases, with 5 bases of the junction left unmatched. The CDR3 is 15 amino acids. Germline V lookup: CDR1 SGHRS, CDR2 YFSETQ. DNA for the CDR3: TGCGCCAGCAGCTTCTCCGGACTAGCGAACAATGAGCAGTTCTTC. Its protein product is CASSFSGLANNEQFF.

The DNA for the CDR3 is TGTGCCAGCAGCTTAGCGGATACGCAGTATTTT. Translation gives CASSLADTQYF. V usage is TRBV13 and J usage is TRBJ2-3; D is uncertain. In germline, CDR1 is PRHDT, CDR2 FYEKMQ (reference sequence). The CDR3 covers 11 residues. V dropped 1 base and J dropped 6 bases, with 2 bases sitting between them. The variable domain in full, completed from reference TRBV13 and TRBJ2-3, reads AAGVIQSPRHLIKEKRETATLKCYPIPRHDTVYWYQQGPGQDPQFLISFYEKMQSDKGSIPDRFSAQQFSDYHSELNMSSLELGDSALYFCASSLADTQYFGPGTRLTVL.

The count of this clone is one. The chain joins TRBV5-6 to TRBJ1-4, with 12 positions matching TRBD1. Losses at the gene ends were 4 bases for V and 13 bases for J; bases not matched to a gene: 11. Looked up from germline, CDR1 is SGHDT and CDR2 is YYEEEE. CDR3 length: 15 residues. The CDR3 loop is CASSTGTGGEYVLFF. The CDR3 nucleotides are TGTGCCAGCAGCACAGGGACAGGGGGCGAATACGTACTGTTTTTT.

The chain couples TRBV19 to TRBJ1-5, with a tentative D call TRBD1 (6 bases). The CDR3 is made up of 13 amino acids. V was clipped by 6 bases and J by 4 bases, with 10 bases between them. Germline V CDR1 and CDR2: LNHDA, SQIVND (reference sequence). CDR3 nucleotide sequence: TGTGCCAGTAGGGGGGCAGGGAATCAGCCCCAGCATTTT. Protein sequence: CASRGAGNQPQHF.

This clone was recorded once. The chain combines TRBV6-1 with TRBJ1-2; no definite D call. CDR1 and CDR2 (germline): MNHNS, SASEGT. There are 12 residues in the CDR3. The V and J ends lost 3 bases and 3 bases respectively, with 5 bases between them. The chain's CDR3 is CASSDSHYGYTF. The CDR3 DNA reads TGTGCCAGCAGTGACAGTCACTATGGCTACACCTTC.

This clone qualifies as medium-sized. CDR3 loop: CASSLSGGTEAFF. The CDR3 DNA follows: TGCGCCAGCAGCTTGTCGGGGGGCACTGAAGCTTTCTTT. The chain employs TRBV5-1 and TRBJ1-1, with D tentatively TRBD1 (5 bases). Germline-derived CDR1 and CDR2 are SGHRS and YFSETQ. V lost 1 base and J lost 4, with 8 bases in between. The CDR3 has 13 residues. Using reference TRBV5-1 and TRBJ1-1 for the parts outside the CDR3, the full variable domain is KAGVTQTPRYLIKTRGQQVTLSCSPISGHRSVSWYQQTPGQGLQFLFEYFSETQRNKGNFPGRFSGRQFSNSRSEMNVSTLELGDSALYLCASSLSGGTEAFFGQGTRLTVV.

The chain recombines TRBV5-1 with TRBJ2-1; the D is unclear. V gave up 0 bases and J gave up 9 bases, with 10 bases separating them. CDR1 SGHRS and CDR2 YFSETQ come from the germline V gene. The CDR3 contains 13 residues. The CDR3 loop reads CASSLDWSGEQFF. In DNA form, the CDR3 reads TGCGCCAGCAGCTTGGATTGGTCCGGTGAGCAGTTCTTC.

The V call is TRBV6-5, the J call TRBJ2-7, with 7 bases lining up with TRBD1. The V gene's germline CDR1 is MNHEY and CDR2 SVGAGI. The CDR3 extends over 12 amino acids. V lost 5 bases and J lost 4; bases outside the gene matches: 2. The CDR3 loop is CASSRQGYEQYF. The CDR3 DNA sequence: TGTGCCAGCAGTCGACAGGGTTACGAGCAGTACTTC.

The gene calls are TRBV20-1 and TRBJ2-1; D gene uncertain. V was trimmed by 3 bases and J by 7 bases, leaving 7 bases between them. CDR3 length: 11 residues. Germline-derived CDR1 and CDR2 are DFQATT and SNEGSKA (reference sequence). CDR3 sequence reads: CSARLGNEQFF. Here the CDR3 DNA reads TGCAGTGCTAGGTTAGGGAATGAGCAGTTCTTC.

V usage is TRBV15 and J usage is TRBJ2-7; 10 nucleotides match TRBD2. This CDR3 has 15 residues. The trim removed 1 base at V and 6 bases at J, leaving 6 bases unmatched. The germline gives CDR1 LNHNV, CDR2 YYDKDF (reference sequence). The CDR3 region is CATSRVSGRDFEQYF. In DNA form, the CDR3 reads TGTGCCACCAGCAGAGTCAGCGGGAGGGACTTCGAGCAGTACTTC.

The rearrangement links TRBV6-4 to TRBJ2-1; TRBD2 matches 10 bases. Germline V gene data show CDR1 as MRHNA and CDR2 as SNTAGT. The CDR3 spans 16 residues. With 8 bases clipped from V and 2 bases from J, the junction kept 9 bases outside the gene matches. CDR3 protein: CASSKTSGFPYNEQFF. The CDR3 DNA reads TGTGCCAGCTCTAAGACTAGCGGGTTCCCCTACAATGAGCAGTTCTTC.

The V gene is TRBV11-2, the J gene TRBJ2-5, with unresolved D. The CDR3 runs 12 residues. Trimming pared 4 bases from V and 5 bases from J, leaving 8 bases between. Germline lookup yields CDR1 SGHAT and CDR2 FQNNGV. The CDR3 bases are TGTGCCAGCAGCTCTGGCGTGGAGACCCAGTACTTC. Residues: CASSSGVETQYF.

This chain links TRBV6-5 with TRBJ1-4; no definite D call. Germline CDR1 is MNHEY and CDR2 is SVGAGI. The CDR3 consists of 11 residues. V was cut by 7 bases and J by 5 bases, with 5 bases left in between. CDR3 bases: TGTGCCAGCACCAAAAATGAAAAACTGTTTTTT. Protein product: CASTKNEKLFF.

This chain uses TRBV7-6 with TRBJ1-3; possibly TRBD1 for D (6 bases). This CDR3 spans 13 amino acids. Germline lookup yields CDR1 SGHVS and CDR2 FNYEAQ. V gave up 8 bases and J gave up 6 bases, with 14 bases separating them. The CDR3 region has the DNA TGTGCCAGCGGTGGGGGGGCAGAAAACACCATATATTTT. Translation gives CASGGGAENTIYF.

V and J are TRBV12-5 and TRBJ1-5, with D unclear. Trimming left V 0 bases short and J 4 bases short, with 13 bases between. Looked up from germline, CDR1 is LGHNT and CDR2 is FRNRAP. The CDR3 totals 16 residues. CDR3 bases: TGTGCTAGTGGTTTGGTCTGGCAGGCCCTTAATCAGCCCCAGCATTTT. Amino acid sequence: CASGLVWQALNQPQHF.

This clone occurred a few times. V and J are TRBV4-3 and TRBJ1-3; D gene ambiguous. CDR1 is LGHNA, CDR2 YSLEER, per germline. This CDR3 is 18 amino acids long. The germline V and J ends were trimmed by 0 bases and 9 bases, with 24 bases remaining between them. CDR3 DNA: TGCGCCAGCAGCCAAGATCTTTGGGGTAACGGCGCCGGGTCCACCATATATTTT. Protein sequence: CASSQDLWGNGAGSTIYF.

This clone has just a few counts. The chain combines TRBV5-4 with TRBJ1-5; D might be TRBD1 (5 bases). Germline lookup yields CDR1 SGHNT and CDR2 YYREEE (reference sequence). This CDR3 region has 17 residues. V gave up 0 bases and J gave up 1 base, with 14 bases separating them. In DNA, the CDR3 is TGTGCCAGCAGCTTGGGGGGCTCGCAAGGGAGCAATCAGCCCCAGCATTTT. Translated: CASSLGGSQGSNQPQHF.

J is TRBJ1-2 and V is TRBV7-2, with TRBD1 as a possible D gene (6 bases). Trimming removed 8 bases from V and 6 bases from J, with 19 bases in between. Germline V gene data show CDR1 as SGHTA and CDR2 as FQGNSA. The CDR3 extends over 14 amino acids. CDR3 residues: CASGRVRGEDGYTF. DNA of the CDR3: TGTGCCAGCGGCAGGGTCAGGGGAGAGGATGGCTACACCTTC.

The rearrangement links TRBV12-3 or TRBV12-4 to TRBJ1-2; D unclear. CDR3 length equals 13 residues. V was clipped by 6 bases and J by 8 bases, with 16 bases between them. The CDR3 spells CASSDRPLVGYTF. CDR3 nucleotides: TGTGCCAGCAGCGACCGCCCGCTAGTAGGCTACACCTTC.

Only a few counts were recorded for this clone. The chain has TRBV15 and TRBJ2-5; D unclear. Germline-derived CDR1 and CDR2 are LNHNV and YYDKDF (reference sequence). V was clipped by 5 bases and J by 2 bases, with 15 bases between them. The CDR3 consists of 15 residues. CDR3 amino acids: CATSRSRTVQETQYF. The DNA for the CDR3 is TGTGCCACCAGCCGATCGAGGACGGTTCAAGAGACCCAGTACTTC.

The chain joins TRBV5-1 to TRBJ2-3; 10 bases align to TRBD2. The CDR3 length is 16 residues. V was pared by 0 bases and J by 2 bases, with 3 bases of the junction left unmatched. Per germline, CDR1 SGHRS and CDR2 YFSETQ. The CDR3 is CASSLELAGNTDTQYF. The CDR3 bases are TGCGCCAGCAGCTTGGAACTAGCGGGGAACACAGATACGCAGTATTTT. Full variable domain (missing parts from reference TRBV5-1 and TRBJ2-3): KAGVTQTPRYLIKTRGQQVTLSCSPISGHRSVSWYQQTPGQGLQFLFEYFSETQRNKGNFPGRFSGRQFSNSRSEMNVSTLELGDSALYLCASSLELAGNTDTQYFGPGTRLTVL.